Sequencing of this TCR beta chain was carried out in a study of PD-1 blockade in classical Hodgkin lymphoma. Only in-frame clones appear in the TCRdb table, and some are missing; sequencing was by immunoSEQ multiplex PCR. The table records tens of thousands of clones, 80% to 90% of them present only once. Each patient experienced a relapse that followed autologous stem cell transplantation, and brentuximab vedotin exposure varied. The CDR3 is 15 amino acids. V shed 5 bases and J 3 bases; nucleotides not matched to a gene: 10. Germline CDR1 and CDR2: MNHEY and SVGAGI. This specimen consisted of peripheral blood mononuclear cells (PBMCs), obtained before the second cycle of nivolumab. This clonotype originated in a human donor with classical Hodgkin lymphoma. V usage is TRBV6-5 and J usage is TRBJ2-7; TRBD2 agrees at 7 bases. CDR3 sequence (DNA): TGTGCCAGCAGTGCCCCCAGGGAGGGGTTCTACGAGCAGTACTTC. Translation gives CASSAPREGFYEQYF.